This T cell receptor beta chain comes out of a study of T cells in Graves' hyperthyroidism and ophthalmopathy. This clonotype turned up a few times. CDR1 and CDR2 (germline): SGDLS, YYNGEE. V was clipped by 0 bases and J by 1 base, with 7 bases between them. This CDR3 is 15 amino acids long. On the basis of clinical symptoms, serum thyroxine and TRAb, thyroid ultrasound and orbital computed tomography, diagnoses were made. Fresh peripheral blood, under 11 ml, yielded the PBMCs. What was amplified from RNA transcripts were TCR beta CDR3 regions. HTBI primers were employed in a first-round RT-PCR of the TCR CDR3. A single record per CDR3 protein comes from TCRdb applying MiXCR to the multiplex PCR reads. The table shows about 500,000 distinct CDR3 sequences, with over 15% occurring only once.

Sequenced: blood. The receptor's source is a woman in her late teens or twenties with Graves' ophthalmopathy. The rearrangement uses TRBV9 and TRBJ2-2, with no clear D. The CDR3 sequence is CASSVGGMNTGELFF. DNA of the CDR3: TGTGCCAGCAGCGTAGGCGGCATGAACACCGGGGAGCTGTTTTTT. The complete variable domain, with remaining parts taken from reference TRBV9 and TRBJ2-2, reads DSGVTQTPKHLITATGQRVTLRCSPRSGDLSVYWYQQSLDQGLQFLIQYYNGEERAKGNILERFSAQQFPDLHSELNLSSLELGDSALYFCASSVGGMNTGELFFGEGSRLTVL.